Each of the 18 T cell receptor beta chains below was sequenced from the same sample in a study of T cells after yellow fever vaccination. TCRdb called the 5' RACE reads again in MiXCR, with one record for every CDR3 protein. Of some 290,000 distinct CDR3 sequences listed, 9.5% to 12% are singletons. The sequencing used CD4+ T cells sorted from PBMCs, collected 45 days after the yellow fever booster vaccination. The receptors come from a young man who received the YFV17D yellow fever vaccine.

This sequence joins TRBV5-6 and TRBJ1-6; D uncertain. The V and J ends lost 3 bases and 0 bases respectively, with 10 bases between them. Germline assignment: CDR1 SGHDT and CDR2 YYEEEE. The CDR3 extends over 16 amino acids. CDR3 sequence reads: CASSYRPSSYNSPLHF. The DNA for the CDR3 is TGTGCCAGCAGCTATCGACCCAGCTCCTATAATTCACCCCTCCACTTT.

The table lists this clonotype with a few counts. The chain employs TRBV18 and TRBJ1-5; 12 bases map to TRBD1. This CDR3 is built from 17 residues. Germline lookup yields CDR1 KGHSH and CDR2 LQKENI. The junction had 12 bases not matched to a gene; V was cut back by 6 bases and J by 6 bases. The CDR3 region is CASSPNRGTGGVQPQHF. The CDR3 nucleotides are TGTGCCAGCTCTCCAAACCGGGGGACAGGGGGCGTTCAGCCCCAGCATTTT.

This clonotype has at least ten counts. The V gene is TRBV7-8, the J gene TRBJ2-3; the match to TRBD2 covers 11 bases. The CDR3 consists of 16 residues. V gave up 5 bases and J gave up 1 base; unmatched junction bases: 5. Germline loops: CDR1 SGHVS, CDR2 FQNEAQ. The CDR3 loop reads CASSTWGLAGTDTQYF. The CDR3 DNA reads as TGTGCCAGCAGCACCTGGGGACTAGCGGGCACAGATACGCAGTATTTT.

The chain joins TRBV12-3 or TRBV12-4 to TRBJ1-2, with a possible D match to TRBD1 (6 bases). The V end lost 5 bases, the J end lost 4 bases, and 20 bases lay between the germline ends. CDR3 length: 16 amino acids. CDR3: CASSPLPGHRRYGYTF. CDR3 sequence (DNA): TGTGCCAGCAGTCCCCTTCCGGGACACCGACGCTATGGCTACACCTTC.

This clonotype was recorded a few times. The chain combines TRBV6-6 with TRBJ1-3; no clear D. V shed 7 bases and J shed 3 bases, with 13 bases lying between them. Germline CDR1 reads MNHNY; CDR2 reads SVGAGI (reference sequence). This CDR3 region has 14 residues. CDR3 sequence: CASNAGIYGNTIYF. For the CDR3, the DNA is TGTGCCAGCAACGCGGGGATATATGGAAACACCATATATTTT.

This chain joins TRBV29-1 and TRBJ1-5, with D possibly matching TRBD1 (6 bases). CDR3 length: 18 residues. V was clipped by 8 bases and J by 2 bases, with 28 bases between them. Germline values: CDR1 SQVTM, CDR2 ANQGSEA. The chain's CDR3 is CSPHVGTWPQRRNQPQHF. For the CDR3, the DNA is TGCAGCCCACATGTGGGGACATGGCCACAGCGGCGCAATCAGCCCCAGCATTTT.

The chain has TRBV6-2 or TRBV6-3 and TRBJ2-7; 7 nucleotides agree with TRBD2. CDR3 length: 14 amino acids. V shed 7 bases, J shed 3 bases, and the junction held 9 bases outside the gene matches. Germline CDR1 is MNHEY and CDR2 is SVGEGT. Here the CDR3 reads CASKKRGPNYEQYF. CDR3 in DNA: TGTGCCAGCAAAAAGCGGGGACCTAACTACGAGCAGTACTTC.

The genes are TRBV19 and TRBJ1-5; TRBD1 agrees at 9 bases. After removal of 7 bases from V and 2 bases from J, the junction contained 6 bases not matched to a gene. This CDR3 contains 15 residues. Germline values: CDR1 LNHDA, CDR2 SQIVND (reference sequence). CDR3 bases: TGTGCCAGTATCGGCCGGACAGGGGGCAATCAGCCCCAGCATTTT. This translates into CASIGRTGGNQPQHF.

The V gene is TRBV4-2, the J gene TRBJ1-4, with 10 bases lining up with TRBD1. The CDR3 is 17 amino acids. CDR1 and CDR2 from the germline V gene are LGHNA and YNFKEQ. Losses at the gene ends were 3 bases for V and 8 bases for J; bases not matched to a gene: 12. This chain's CDR3 is CASSQSRDRGGTEKLFF. The CDR3 DNA reads TGTGCCAGCAGCCAGTCCCGGGACAGGGGTGGGACAGAAAAACTGTTTTTT.

This clonotype was picked up a small number of times. The chain uses TRBV4-3 and TRBJ1-2, with D maybe TRBD1 (5 bases). The CDR3 contains 16 residues. Germline assignment: CDR1 LGHNA and CDR2 YSLEER. The V gene lost 0 bases and the J gene lost 1 base, with 12 bases spanning the gap. CDR3 sequence reads: CASSQEIHRINYGYTF. In DNA, the CDR3 is TGCGCCAGCAGCCAAGAAATTCACAGGATTAACTATGGCTACACCTTC.

V gene TRBV5-4 combines with J gene TRBJ2-3; a possible D gene is TRBD2 (6 bases). V lost 4 bases and J lost 0, with 12 bases in between. Germline CDR1 SGHNT, CDR2 YYREEE (reference sequence). The CDR3 length is 15 residues. Here the CDR3 reads CASSRERASTDTQYF. The CDR3 nucleotides are TGTGCCAGCAGCCGGGAGAGGGCGAGCACAGATACGCAGTATTTT. Full variable domain (remainder filled in from reference TRBV5-4 and TRBJ2-3): ETGVTQSPTHLIKTRGQQVTLRCSSQSGHNTVSWYQQALGQGPQFIFQYYREEENGRGNFPPRFSGLQFPNYSSELNVNALELDDSALYLCASSRERASTDTQYFGPGTRLTVL.

At least ten counts were recorded for this clonotype. This chain connects TRBV7-6 to TRBJ1-1; no reliable D call. The V gene lost 2 bases and the J gene lost 1 base, with 11 bases spanning the gap. This CDR3 region has 15 residues. Germline CDR1 SGHVS, CDR2 FNYEAQ. CDR3 sequence (DNA): TGTGCCAGCAGCTTATTCGAGACGAGGAACACTGAAGCTTTCTTT. Its translation is CASSLFETRNTEAFF.

This clonotype was counted ten times or more. This rearrangement joins TRBV29-1 to TRBJ2-3; D gene ambiguous. Germline lookup yields CDR1 SQVTM and CDR2 ANQGSEA. This CDR3 contains 12 residues. CDR3 coding DNA: TGCAGTCACAGCAAAGGGACAGATACGCAGTATTTT. This gives the protein CSHSKGTDTQYF.

This clonotype was counted between two and nine times. The chain carries TRBV20-1 and TRBJ2-7, with D possibly being TRBD1 (6 bases). This CDR3 has 16 amino acids. V was trimmed by 2 bases and J by 3 bases, leaving 20 bases between them. In germline, CDR1 is DFQATT, CDR2 SNEGSKA (reference sequence). The CDR3 spells CSARSQQGAHHYEQYF. CDR3 coding DNA: TGCAGTGCTAGATCCCAACAGGGAGCCCACCACTACGAGCAGTACTTC.

The V gene is TRBV7-2, the J gene TRBJ2-3, with 8 bases matching TRBD2. CDR3 length: 16 amino acids. V gave up 7 bases and J gave up 2 bases; unmatched junction bases: 11. Germline V gene data show CDR1 as SGHTA and CDR2 as FQGNSA. CDR3 in DNA: TGTGCCAGCACCCCACCGGGACTAGTCCTCACAGATACGCAGTATTTT. It encodes CASTPPGLVLTDTQYF.

This clonotype was recorded a few times. This sequence joins TRBV18 and TRBJ1-4; tentatively, D is TRBD1 (5 bases). The ends were cut back, 3 bases at V and 6 bases at J, with 14 bases in the middle. The CDR3 spans 15 residues. Germline V gene data show CDR1 as KGHSH and CDR2 as LQKENI. Here the CDR3 reads CASSPSTVGYEKLFF. DNA of the CDR3: TGTGCCAGCTCACCTTCGACAGTTGGTTATGAAAAACTGTTTTTT.

This clonotype was detected many times. The V and J genes are TRBV4-2 and TRBJ2-5; 10 bases map to TRBD2. This CDR3 comprises 15 residues. Germline V gene sequence: CDR1 LGHNA, CDR2 YNFKEQ. V shed 1 base and J 5 bases; nucleotides not matched to a gene: 4. This chain's CDR3 is CASSQGLAGPETQYF. The CDR3 coding sequence is TGTGCCAGCAGCCAAGGACTAGCGGGCCCGGAGACCCAGTACTTC.

This clonotype was counted between two and nine times. This rearrangement joins TRBV19 to TRBJ1-2, with a possible D match to TRBD1 (6 bases). The CDR3 length is 14 residues. V was pared by 5 bases and J by 6 bases, with 16 bases between. Germline assignment: CDR1 LNHDA and CDR2 SQIVND (reference sequence). This CDR3 is CASSSGGPGDGYTF. The CDR3 region has the DNA TGTGCCAGTAGTTCCGGCGGCCCAGGGGATGGCTACACCTTC.